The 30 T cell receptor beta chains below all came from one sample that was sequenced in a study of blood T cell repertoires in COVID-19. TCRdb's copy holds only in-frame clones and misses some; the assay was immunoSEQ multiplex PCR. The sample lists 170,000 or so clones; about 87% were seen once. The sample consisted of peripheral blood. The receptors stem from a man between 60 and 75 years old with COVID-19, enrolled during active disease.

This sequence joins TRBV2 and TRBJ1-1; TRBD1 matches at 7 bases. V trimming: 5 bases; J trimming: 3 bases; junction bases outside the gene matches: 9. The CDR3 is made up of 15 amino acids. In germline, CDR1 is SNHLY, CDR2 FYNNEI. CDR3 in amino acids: CASSTQTGSDTEAFF. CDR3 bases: TGTGCCAGCAGTACCCAGACAGGGTCGGACACTGAAGCTTTCTTT.

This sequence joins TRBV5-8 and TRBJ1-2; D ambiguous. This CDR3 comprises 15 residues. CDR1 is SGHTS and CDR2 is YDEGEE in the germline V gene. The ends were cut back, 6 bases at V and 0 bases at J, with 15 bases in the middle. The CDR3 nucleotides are TGTGCCAGCACCCCTAGGGCCGGGGCTAACTATGGCTACACCTTC. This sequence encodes CASTPRAGANYGYTF. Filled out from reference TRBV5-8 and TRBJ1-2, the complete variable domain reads EAGVTQSPTHLIKTRGQQATLRCSPISGHTSVYWYQQALGLGLQFLLWYDEGEERNRGNFPPRFSGRQFPNYSSELNVNALELEDSALYLCASTPRAGANYGYTFGSGTRLTVV.

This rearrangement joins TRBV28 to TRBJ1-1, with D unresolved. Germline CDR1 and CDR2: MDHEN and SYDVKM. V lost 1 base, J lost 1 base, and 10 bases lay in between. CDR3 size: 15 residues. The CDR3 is CASSLYRGSNTEAFF. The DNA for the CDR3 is TGTGCCAGCAGTTTATACCGGGGATCGAACACTGAAGCTTTCTTT.

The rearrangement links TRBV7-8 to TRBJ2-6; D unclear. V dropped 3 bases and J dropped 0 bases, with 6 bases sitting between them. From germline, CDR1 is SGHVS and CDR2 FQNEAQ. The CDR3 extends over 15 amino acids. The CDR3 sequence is CASSFFISGANVLTF. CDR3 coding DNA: TGTGCCAGCAGCTTCTTTATCTCTGGGGCCAACGTCCTGACTTTC.

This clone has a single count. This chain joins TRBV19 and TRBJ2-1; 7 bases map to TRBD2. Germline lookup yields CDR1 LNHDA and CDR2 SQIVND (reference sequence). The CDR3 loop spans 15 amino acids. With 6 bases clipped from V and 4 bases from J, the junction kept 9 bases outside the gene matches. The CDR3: CASSRRLAEYNEQFF. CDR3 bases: TGTGCCAGTAGCCGCCGGCTAGCGGAGTACAATGAGCAGTTCTTC.

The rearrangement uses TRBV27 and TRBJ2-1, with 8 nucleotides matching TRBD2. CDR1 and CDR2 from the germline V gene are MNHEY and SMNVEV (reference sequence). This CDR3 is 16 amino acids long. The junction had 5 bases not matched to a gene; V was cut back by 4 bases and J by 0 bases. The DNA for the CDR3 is TGTGCCAGCAGTTCCAGGAGCGGGAGCTCCTACAATGAGCAGTTCTTC. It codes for CASSSRSGSSYNEQFF.

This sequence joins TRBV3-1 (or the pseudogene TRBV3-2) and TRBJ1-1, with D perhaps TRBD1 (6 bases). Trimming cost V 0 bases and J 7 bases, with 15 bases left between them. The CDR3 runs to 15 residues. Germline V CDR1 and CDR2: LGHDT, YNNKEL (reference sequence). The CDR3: CASSQDGGGPGEAFF. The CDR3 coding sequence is TGTGCCAGCAGCCAAGATGGGGGGGGCCCGGGTGAAGCTTTCTTT.

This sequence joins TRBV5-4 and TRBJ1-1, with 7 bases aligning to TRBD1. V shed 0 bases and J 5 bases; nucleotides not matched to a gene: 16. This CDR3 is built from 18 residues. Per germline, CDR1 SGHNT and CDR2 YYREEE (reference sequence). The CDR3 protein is CASSLGAGMGGQRTEAFF. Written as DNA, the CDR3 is TGTGCCAGCAGCTTGGGCGCAGGGATGGGGGGACAGAGAACTGAAGCTTTCTTT.

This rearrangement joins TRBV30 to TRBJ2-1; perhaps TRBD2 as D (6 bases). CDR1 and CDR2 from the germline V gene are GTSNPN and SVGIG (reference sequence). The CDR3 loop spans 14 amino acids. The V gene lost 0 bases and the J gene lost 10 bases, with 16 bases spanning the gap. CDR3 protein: CAWSVLAPFREQFF. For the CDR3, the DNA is TGTGCCTGGAGTGTTCTAGCGCCCTTTCGGGAGCAGTTCTTC.

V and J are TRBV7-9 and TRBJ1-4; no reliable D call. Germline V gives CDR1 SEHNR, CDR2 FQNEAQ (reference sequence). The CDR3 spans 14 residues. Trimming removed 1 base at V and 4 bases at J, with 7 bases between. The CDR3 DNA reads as TGTGCCAGCAGCTTAGACGTCGGTAATGAAAAACTGTTTTTT. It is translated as CASSLDVGNEKLFF.

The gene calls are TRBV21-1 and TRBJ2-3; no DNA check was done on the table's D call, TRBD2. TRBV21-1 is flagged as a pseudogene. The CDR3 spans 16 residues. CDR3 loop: CASSIPSGPLHSTQYF. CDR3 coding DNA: TGTGCCAGCAGCATCCCTAGCGGGCCATTACATAGTACGCAGTATTTT.

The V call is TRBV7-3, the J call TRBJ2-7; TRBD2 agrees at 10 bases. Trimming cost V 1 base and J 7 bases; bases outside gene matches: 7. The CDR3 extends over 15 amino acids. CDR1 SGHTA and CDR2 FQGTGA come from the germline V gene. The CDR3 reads CASSLSLAGEEEQYF. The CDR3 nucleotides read TGTGCCAGCAGCTTAAGTCTAGCGGGAGAGGAGGAGCAGTACTTC.

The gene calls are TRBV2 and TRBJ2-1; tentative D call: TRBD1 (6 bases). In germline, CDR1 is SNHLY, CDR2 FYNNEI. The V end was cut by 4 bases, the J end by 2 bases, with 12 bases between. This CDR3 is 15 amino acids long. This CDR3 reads CASSVNRAAYNEQFF. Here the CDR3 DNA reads TGTGCCAGCAGTGTGAACAGGGCTGCCTACAATGAGCAGTTCTTC.

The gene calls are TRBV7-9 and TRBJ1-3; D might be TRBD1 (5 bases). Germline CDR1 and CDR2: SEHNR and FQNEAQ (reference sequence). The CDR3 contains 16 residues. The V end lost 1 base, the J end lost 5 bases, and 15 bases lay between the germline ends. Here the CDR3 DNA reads TGTGCCAGCAGCTTAGGATCCGGGGGTGTTCGAAACACCATATATTTT. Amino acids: CASSLGSGGVRNTIYF. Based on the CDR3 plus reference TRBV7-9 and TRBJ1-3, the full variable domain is DTGVSQNPRHKITKRGQNVTFRCDPISEHNRLYWYRQTLGQGPEFLTYFQNEAQLEKSRLLSDRFSAERPKGSFSTLEIQRTEQGDSAMYLCASSLGSGGVRNTIYFGEGSWLTVV.

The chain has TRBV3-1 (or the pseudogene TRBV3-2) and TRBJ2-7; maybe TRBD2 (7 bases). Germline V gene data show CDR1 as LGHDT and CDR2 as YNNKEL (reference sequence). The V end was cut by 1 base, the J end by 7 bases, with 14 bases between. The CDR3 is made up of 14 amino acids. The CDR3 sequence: CASSQARGAREQYF. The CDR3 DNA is TGTGCCAGCAGCCAAGCTCGGGGGGCGAGGGAGCAGTACTTC.

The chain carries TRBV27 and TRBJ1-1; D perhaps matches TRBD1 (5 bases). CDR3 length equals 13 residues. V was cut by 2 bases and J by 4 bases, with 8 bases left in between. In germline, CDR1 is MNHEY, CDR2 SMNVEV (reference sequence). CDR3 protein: CASSLNGGTEAFF. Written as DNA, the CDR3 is TGTGCCAGCAGTTTAAACGGGGGCACTGAAGCTTTCTTT.

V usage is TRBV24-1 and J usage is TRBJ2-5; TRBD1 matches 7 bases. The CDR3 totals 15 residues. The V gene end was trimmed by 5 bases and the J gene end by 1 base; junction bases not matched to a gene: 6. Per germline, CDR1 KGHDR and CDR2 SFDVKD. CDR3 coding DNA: TGTGCCACCAGTGTCCAGACAGGGATCCAAGAGACCCAGTACTTC. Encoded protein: CATSVQTGIQETQYF.

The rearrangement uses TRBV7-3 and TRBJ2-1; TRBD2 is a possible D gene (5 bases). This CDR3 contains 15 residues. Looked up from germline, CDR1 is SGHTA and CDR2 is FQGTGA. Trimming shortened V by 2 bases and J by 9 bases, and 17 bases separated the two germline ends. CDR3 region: CASSLDSARGGEQFF. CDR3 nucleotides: TGTGCCAGCAGCTTAGACTCGGCCCGGGGTGGTGAGCAGTTCTTC.

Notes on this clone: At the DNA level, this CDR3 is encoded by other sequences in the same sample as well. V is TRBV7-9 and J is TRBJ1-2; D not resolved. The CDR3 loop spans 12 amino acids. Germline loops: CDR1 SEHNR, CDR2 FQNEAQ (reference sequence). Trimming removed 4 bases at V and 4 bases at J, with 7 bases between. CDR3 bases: TGTGCCAGCAGCTCAGAGGGCTATGGCTACACCTTC. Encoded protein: CASSSEGYGYTF.

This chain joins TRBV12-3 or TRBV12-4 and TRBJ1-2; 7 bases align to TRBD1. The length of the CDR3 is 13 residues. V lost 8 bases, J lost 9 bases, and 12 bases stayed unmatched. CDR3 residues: CASLGQPYLSYTF. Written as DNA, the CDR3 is TGTGCCAGCCTGGGACAGCCCTATCTTAGCTACACCTTC.

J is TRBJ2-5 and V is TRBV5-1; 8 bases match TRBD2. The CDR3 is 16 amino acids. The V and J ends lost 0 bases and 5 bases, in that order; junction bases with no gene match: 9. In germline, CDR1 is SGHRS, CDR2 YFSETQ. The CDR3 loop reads CASSLVVSGVKETQYF. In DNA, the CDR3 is TGCGCCAGCAGCTTGGTAGTTAGCGGGGTCAAGGAGACCCAGTACTTC.

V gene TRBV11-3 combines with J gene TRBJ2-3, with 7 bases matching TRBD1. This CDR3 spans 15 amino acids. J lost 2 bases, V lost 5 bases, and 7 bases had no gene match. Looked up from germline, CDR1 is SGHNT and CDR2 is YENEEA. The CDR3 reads CASSRGLLPTDTQYF. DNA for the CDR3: TGTGCCAGCAGCAGGGGGCTTTTACCCACAGATACGCAGTATTTT.

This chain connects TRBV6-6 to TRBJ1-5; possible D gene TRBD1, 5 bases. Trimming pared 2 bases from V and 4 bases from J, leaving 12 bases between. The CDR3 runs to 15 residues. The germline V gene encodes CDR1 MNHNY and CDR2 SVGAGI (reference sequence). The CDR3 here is CASSYGQGLNQPQHF. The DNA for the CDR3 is TGTGCCAGCAGTTACGGTCAGGGATTAAATCAGCCCCAGCATTTT.

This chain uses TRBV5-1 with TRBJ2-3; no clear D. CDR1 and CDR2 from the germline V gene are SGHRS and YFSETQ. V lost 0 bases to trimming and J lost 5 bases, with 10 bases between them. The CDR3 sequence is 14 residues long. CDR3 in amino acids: CASSLESGGDTQYF. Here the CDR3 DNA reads TGCGCCAGCAGCTTGGAATCCGGTGGAGATACGCAGTATTTT.

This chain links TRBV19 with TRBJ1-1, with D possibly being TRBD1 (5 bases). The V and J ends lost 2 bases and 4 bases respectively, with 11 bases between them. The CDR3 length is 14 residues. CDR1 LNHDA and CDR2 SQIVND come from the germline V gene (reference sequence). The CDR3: CASSIIKGPTEAFF. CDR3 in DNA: TGTGCCAGTAGTATAATTAAGGGGCCCACTGAAGCTTTCTTT.

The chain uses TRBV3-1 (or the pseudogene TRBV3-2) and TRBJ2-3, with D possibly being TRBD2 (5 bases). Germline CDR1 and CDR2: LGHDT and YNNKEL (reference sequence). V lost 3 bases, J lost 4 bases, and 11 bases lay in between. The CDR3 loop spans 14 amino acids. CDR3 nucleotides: TGTGCCAGCAGCCACAGGTTCGGGGCAGATACGCAGTATTTT. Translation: CASSHRFGADTQYF.

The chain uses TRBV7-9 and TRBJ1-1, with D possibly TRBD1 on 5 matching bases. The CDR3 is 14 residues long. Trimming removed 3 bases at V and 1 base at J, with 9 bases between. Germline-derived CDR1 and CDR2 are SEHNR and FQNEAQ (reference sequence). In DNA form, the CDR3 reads TGTGCCAGCAGCTTTCAGGGATCGAACACTGAAGCTTTCTTT. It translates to CASSFQGSNTEAFF.

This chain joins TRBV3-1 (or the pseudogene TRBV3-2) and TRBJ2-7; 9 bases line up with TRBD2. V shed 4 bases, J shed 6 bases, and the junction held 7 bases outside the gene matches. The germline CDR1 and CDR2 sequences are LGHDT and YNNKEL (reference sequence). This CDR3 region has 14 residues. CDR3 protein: CASSPAGGRSEQYF. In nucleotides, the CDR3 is TGTGCCAGCAGCCCCGCGGGGGGGCGAAGCGAGCAGTACTTC.

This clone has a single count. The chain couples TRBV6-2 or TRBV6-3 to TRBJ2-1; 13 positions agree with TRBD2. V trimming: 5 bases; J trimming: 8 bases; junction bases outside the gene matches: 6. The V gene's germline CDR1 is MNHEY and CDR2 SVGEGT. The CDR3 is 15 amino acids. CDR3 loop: CASSPLAGGPDEQFF. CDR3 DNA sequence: TGTGCCAGCAGTCCACTAGCGGGAGGGCCGGATGAGCAGTTCTTC.

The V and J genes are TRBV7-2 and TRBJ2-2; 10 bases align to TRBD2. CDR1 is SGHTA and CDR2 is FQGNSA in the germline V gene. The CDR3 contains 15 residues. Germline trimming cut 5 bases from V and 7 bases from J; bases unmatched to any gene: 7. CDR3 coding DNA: TGTGCCAGCAGCCAGCGGGGGGGCCGTCACGGGGAGCTGTTTTTT. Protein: CASSQRGGRHGELFF. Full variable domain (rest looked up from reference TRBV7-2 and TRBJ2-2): GAGVSQSPSNKVTEKGKDVELRCDPISGHTALYWYRQSLGQGLEFLIYFQGNSAPDKSGLPSDRFSAERTGGSVSTLTIQRTQQEDSAVYLCASSQRGGRHGELFFGEGSRLTVL.